Sequencing of this TCR beta chain was carried out in a study of blood T cell repertoires in COVID-19. Assignments of participants to cohorts depended upon their own reported clinical history. With 2 bases removed from V and 11 bases from J, the gap between germline ends came to 15 bases. In germline, CDR1 is MNHEY, CDR2 SVGEGT. This CDR3 comprises 13 residues. Generated by immunoSEQ multiplex PCR, the TCRdb table keeps only in-frame clones and is missing some. This sample yields approximately 250,000 clones, of which about 81% are seen a single time; around 3.9% belongs to the top ten. The receptor was derived from a man aged 25 to 45 with acute COVID-19. The chain joins TRBV6-2 or TRBV6-3 to TRBJ1-1; D call uncertain. Sequencing was done on a sample of PBMCs or T cells enriched from blood (not recorded which). The chain's CDR3 is CASSYPPLGDAFF. The CDR3 bases are TGTGCCAGCAGTTACCCCCCCCTCGGAGATGCTTTCTTT.